This record covers a single TCR beta chain. Its cognate antigen is unknown. The sample originates from a study of beta chain features in type 1 diabetes. Without exception, sorted populations had purity beyond 95%. Expressed TCRB transcripts were sequenced, since all the RNA that had been isolated was reverse transcribed. Some clones are missing from TCRdb's copy, which holds only in-frame ones; the method was immunoSEQ multiplex PCR. The table has over 700,000 clones, 17% seen once. The CDR3 spans 17 residues. The J segment lost 0 bases and the V segment lost 1 base, leaving 4 bases of the junction unmatched. CDR1 is LGHNA, CDR2 YNFKEQ, per germline. Study-level results: Type 1 diabetes patients showed fewer insertions and more deletions at VDJ junctions. In all four CD4+ subsets, TCRB CDR3 length was significantly, moderately reduced in type 1 diabetes.

The TCR originated in a woman aged 18-29 years in good health. The sample consisted of naive CD4+ T cells from blood. The chain joins TRBV4-2 to TRBJ2-7; TRBD2 aligns across 12 bases. The CDR3 protein is CASSQALAGGGSYEQYF. The CDR3 nucleotides read TGTGCCAGCAGCCAAGCTCTAGCGGGAGGGGGCTCCTACGAGCAGTACTTC.